This T cell receptor (beta chain) was obtained from a study of blood T cells in healthy people across ages. Through a sample-barcoded 5' primer and a J-beta primer mix, a second PCR was run for roughly 7 to 11 cycles. Each cDNA was tagged by a template-switch adaptor containing 12 random nucleotides. TCRdb processed the 5' RACE reads anew with MiXCR; each CDR3 protein has one entry. The sample holds roughly 2 million distinct CDR3 sequences; around half are singletons and the top ten take roughly 2.1%. CDR1 is SGHRS and CDR2 is YFSETQ in the germline V gene. The CDR3 totals 15 residues. Concerning this clonotype itself: Its cognate antigen is unknown. Germline and junction disagree at one end, which may indicate a read error.

Findings and limits, study-wide: Both higher diversity and more naive CD4+ cells marked long-lived donors when set against aged donors.

This TCR derives from a woman between 35 and 50 years old in good health. J is TRBJ2-1 and V is TRBV5-1; TRBD2 aligns across 10 bases. The source material was blood. In nucleotides, the CDR3 is TGCGCCAGCAGCCTTAGCGGGGGGTTATACAATGAGCGGTTCTTC. Translated, it gives CASSLSGGLYNERFF.